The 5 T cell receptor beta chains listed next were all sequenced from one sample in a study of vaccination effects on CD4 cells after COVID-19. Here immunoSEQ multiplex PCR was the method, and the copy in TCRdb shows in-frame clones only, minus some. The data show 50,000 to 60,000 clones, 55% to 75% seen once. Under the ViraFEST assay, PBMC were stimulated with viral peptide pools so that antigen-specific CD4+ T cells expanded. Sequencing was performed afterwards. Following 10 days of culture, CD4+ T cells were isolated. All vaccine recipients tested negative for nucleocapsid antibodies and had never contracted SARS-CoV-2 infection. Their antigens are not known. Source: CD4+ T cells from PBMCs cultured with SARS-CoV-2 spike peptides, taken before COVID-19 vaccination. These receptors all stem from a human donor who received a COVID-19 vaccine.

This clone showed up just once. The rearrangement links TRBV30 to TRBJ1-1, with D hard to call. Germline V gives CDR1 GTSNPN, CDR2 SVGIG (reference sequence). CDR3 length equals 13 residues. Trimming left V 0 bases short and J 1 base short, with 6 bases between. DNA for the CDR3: TGTGCCTGGAGTGTTAACAGGAACACTGAAGCTTTCTTT. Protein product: CAWSVNRNTEAFF.

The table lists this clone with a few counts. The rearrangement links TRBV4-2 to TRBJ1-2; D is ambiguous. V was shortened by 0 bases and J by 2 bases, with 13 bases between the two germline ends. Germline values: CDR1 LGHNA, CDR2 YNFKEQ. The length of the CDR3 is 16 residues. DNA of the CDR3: TGTGCCAGCAGCCAAGAAGCTACGGTGGGGAACTATGGCTACACCTTC. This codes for CASSQEATVGNYGYTF.

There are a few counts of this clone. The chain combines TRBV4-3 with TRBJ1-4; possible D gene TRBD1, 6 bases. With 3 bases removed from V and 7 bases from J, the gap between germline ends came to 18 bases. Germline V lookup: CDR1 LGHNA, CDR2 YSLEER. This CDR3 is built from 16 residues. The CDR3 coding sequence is TGCGCCAGCAGCCACGGCGACAGGCCATTTACTGAAAAACTGTTTTTT. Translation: CASSHGDRPFTEKLFF.

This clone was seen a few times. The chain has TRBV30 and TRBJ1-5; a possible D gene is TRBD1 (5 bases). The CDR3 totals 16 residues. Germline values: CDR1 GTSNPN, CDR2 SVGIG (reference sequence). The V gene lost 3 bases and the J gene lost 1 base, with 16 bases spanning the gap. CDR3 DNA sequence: TGTGCCTGGAGGGCCCCAGGGAGAGGGAGCAATCAGCCCCAGCATTTT. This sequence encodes CAWRAPGRGSNQPQHF. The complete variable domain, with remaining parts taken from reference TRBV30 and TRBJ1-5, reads SQTIHQWPATLVQPVGSPLSLECTVEGTSNPNLYWYRQAAGRGLQLLFYSVGIGQISSEVPQNLSASRPQDRQFILSSKKLLLSDSGFYLCAWRAPGRGSNQPQHFGDGTRLSIL.

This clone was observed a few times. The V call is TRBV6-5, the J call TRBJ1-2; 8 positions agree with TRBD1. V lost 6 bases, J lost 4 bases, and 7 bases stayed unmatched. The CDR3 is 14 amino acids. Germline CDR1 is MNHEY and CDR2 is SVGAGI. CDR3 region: CASRRGQALYGYTF. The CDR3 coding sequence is TGTGCCAGCAGGAGGGGACAGGCCCTCTATGGCTACACCTTC.